Listed below are T cell receptor beta chains from one sample, sequenced in a study of blood T cell repertoires in COVID-19. Clones were sequenced by immunoSEQ multiplex PCR, and TCRdb holds only the in-frame ones, with some missing. This sample yields around 200,000 clones, of which 85% are seen a single time; around 19% belongs to the top ten. Sequences were obtained from PBMCs or T cells enriched from blood (not recorded which). The receptors originated from a man aged 40-49 years who had recovered from COVID-19. Both conserved end residues are part of each CDR3. A D gene is named only where the DNA matches it firmly. Part of the rows lack a size; the others show once, few, many or a class for expanded clones.

j_call clone_size d_call v_call cdr3_nt cdr3_aa
TRBJ1-5 . TRBD1 TRBV30 TGTGCCTGGAGCGGAATCACCGGGACAGTCAGCAATCAGCCCCAGCATTTT CAWSGITGTVSNQPQHF
TRBJ2-7 . . TRBV4-1 TGCGCCAGCAGCCAAGTTGGGACACACGGCCCCTCCGGGGACGAGCAGTACTTC CASSQVGTHGPSGDEQYF
TRBJ2-7 . . TRBV12-5 TGTGCTAGTGGTTTGGTACTTGGAGGATTTGACGAGCAGTACTTC CASGLVLGGFDEQYF
TRBJ2-1 . . TRBV21-1 TGTGCCAGCAGCATGCCGTCACCTTGCGGGAGGGCCTACAATGAGCAGTTCTTC CASSMPSPCGRAYNEQFF
TRBJ2-7 . TRBD2 TRBV3-1/TRBV3-2 TGTGCCAGCAGCCTGGCGGGAGGTACCTACGAGCAGTACTTC CASSLAGGTYEQYF
TRBJ1-4 . . TRBV3-1/TRBV3-2 TGTGCCAGCAGCCAAGTTACAATAGGAGGAAAACTGTTTTTT CASSQVTIGGKLFF
TRBJ1-2 . . TRBV12-3/TRBV12-4 TGTGCCAGCAGTTCCGCCCGAGATCATGGCTACACCTTC CASSSARDHGYTF
TRBJ2-2 . . TRBV4-1 TGCGCCAGCAGCCAAGATTACGGAGGCGGGGAGCTGTTTTTT CASSQDYGGGELFF
TRBJ2-1 . TRBD2 TRBV4-3 TGCGCCAGCAGCCAAGGACTAGCGGTTAATGAGCAGTTCTTC CASSQGLAVNEQFF
TRBJ2-7 . . TRBV18 TGTGCCAGCTCACCTCAAAGGGGATACGAGCAGTACTTC CASSPQRGYEQYF
TRBJ2-5 . . TRBV5-8 TGTGCCAGCAGCTTGGTACAGCAAGAGACCCAGTACTTC CASSLVQQETQYF
TRBJ2-1 . TRBD2 TRBV5-4 TGTGCCAGCAGTCCGACTAGCGGGAGGAGATCCTACAATGAGCAGTTCTTC CASSPTSGRRSYNEQFF
TRBJ2-7 few . TRBV7-2 TGTGCCAGCAGCTTAGCCGGGCAGGGGCCCTACGAGCAGTACTTC CASSLAGQGPYEQYF
TRBJ2-7 . TRBD1 TRBV5-8 TGTGCCAGCAGCCGGACACAGGGGTTTTTGAGCTCCTACGAGCAGTACTTC CASSRTQGFLSSYEQYF
TRBJ2-3 . TRBD2 TRBV24-1 TGTGCCACCAGTGATATCCGGGGTAGCGGGAGGGGGTCAGATACGCAGTATTTT CATSDIRGSGRGSDTQYF
TRBJ1-2 . . TRBV28 TGTGCCAGCAGTTTATTAGGGACATCACACTATGGCTACACCTTC CASSLLGTSHYGYTF
TRBJ1-1 . . TRBV7-9 TGTGCCAGCAGCTTAGAATGGGGGGTTGGTAGGGACACTGAAGCTTTCTTT CASSLEWGVGRDTEAFF
TRBJ1-6 few . TRBV5-4 TGTGCCAGCAGCCCTCCCGGAGGTTCACCCCTCCACTTT CASSPPGGSPLHF
TRBJ2-7 . TRBD1 TRBV5-4 TGTGCCAGCAGCGCCAGACAGGGATATGACGAGCAGTACTTC CASSARQGYDEQYF
TRBJ1-1 . . TRBV19 TGTGCCAGTAGTCCTACCTCGGCAGGGGTGAACACTGAAGCTTTCTTT CASSPTSAGVNTEAFF
TRBJ2-1 . TRBD2 TRBV5-6 TGTGCCAGCAGCTTAAGCGGGAGGTTTGATGAGCAGTTCTTC CASSLSGRFDEQFF
TRBJ2-2 . . TRBV27 TGTGCCAGCAGTGGGCAGGGATCGTCCGGGGAGCTGTTTTTT CASSGQGSSGELFF
TRBJ1-2 . TRBD1 TRBV5-1 TGCGCCAGCAGCTCGGGAGACAGGGGTGGTAACTATGGCTACACCTTC CASSSGDRGGNYGYTF
TRBJ1-4 . TRBD1 TRBV5-8 TGTGCCAGCAGATCCGGGACAGGGGCAGCAACTAATGAAAAACTGTTTTTT CASRSGTGAATNEKLFF
TRBJ2-7 . . TRBV5-6 TGTGCCAGCAGCCTGCAGCGAGGGCACTACGAGCAGTACTTC CASSLQRGHYEQYF
TRBJ2-2 . . TRBV6-5 TGTGCCAGTAGGACAGCCAGCACCGGGGAGCTGTTTTTT CASRTASTGELFF
TRBJ2-3 . . TRBV7-9 TGTGCCAGCAGCCCGGTAGGGGCGTTTGGTGATACGCAGTATTTT CASSPVGAFGDTQYF
TRBJ1-4 . . TRBV10-2 TGCGCCAGCAGCTCCGGGACATGGGGGGAAAAACTGTTTTTT CASSSGTWGEKLFF
TRBJ2-7 . TRBD2 TRBV11-2 TGTGCCAGCAGCTTGCCCGGGACTAGTGGGTACGAGCAGTACTTC CASSLPGTSGYEQYF
TRBJ1-1 . . TRBV12-3/TRBV12-4 TGTGCCAGCAGGACCACCGATGGGGCGTATATCCCGTTT CASRTTDGAYIPF
TRBJ1-1 . . TRBV19 TGTGCCAGCGCGCACGGGGGGGGTGGCACTGAAGCTTTCTTT CASAHGGGGTEAFF
TRBJ2-2 . . TRBV7-2 TGTGCCAGCAGACCCGGACAGCCGAACACCGGGGAGCTGTTTTTT CASRPGQPNTGELFF
TRBJ2-5 . TRBD1 TRBV5-4 TGTGCCAGCAGCCGGACAGGGGGTGCGGGGGAGACCCAGTACTTC CASSRTGGAGETQYF
TRBJ1-4 . . TRBV6-5 TGTGCCAGTAGCCAGACAGTAATAACTAATGAAAAACTGTTTTTT CASSQTVITNEKLFF
TRBJ1-3 . . TRBV7-6 TGTGCCAGCAGCTTACGAGGGACTGGAAACACCATATATTTT CASSLRGTGNTIYF
TRBJ2-7 . . TRBV9 TGTGCCATCGACCCGGGACACTACGAGCAGTACTTC CAIDPGHYEQYF
TRBJ2-1 . . TRBV5-1 TGCGCCAGCAGCTTGGATCCAGGGTTCAATGAGCAGTTCTTC CASSLDPGFNEQFF
TRBJ2-2 . TRBD2 TRBV4-1 TGCGCCAGCAGTCGGGGTCGGCGGGAGTTCGGGGAGCTGTTTTTT CASSRGRREFGELFF
TRBJ2-1 . TRBD1 TRBV7-8 TGTGCCAGCAGCTCTCCGGGACAGAAGAATGAGCAGTTCTTC CASSSPGQKNEQFF
TRBJ1-5 . . TRBV10-2 TGCGCCAGCAGTGAGTGGGGGGGGGAAAATCAGCCCCAGCATTTT CASSEWGGENQPQHF
TRBJ2-7 . TRBD2 TRBV7-2 TGTGCCAGCAGCAACCGACTAGCGGGCTACGAGCAGTACTTC CASSNRLAGYEQYF
TRBJ2-1 . TRBD2 TRBV18 TGTGCCAGCTCACCGGGGACTACTAACAATGAGCAGTTCTTC CASSPGTTNNEQFF
TRBJ2-5 . TRBD2 TRBV28 TGTGCCAGCAGTTTACCGTGGGGGACTAGCGGCCAAGAGACCCAGTACTTC CASSLPWGTSGQETQYF
TRBJ2-6 . TRBD1 TRBV9 TGTGCCAGCAGCGGGGGACAGGGGGCCAACGTCCTGACTTTC CASSGGQGANVLTF
TRBJ2-7 . . TRBV29-1 TGCAGCGTTGGGGGGCGGCTCTCCTACGAGCAGTACTTC CSVGGRLSYEQYF
TRBJ2-7 . . TRBV3-1/TRBV3-2 TGTGCCAGCAGCCAAAGGGCGGCTAGCCCCGAGCAGTACTTC CASSQRAASPEQYF
TRBJ2-1 . TRBD1 TRBV7-9 TGTGCCAGCAGCTTAGGGACAGGGACCTGGGATGAGCAGTTCTTC CASSLGTGTWDEQFF
TRBJ2-3 . . TRBV11-3 TGTGCCAGCAGCGGCCGCGGAATATACACAGATACGCAGTATTTT CASSGRGIYTDTQYF